Below are 10 T cell receptor beta chains sequenced from a single sample in a study of cytomegalovirus exposure and HLA in healthy donors. Both 60 Vbeta primers and 13 Jbeta primers went into the PCR. The data were produced by immunoSEQ multiplex PCR, yet TCRdb's version contains in-frame clones alone and is incomplete. The sample lists some 200,000 clones; 75% to 90% were seen once. Material: PBMCs. The receptors here all came from a man aged 50 to 59 in good health and CMV-seronegative.

This rearrangement joins TRBV9 to TRBJ2-2; D possibly corresponds to TRBD2 (5 bases). The ends were cut back, 0 bases at V and 0 bases at J, with 9 bases in the middle. The CDR3 is made up of 16 amino acids. Per the germline V gene, CDR1 is SGDLS and CDR2 is YYNGEE. The CDR3 DNA reads as TGTGCCAGCAGCGTAGGGCAAGCGGCGAACACCGGGGAGCTGTTTTTT. This encodes CASSVGQAANTGELFF.

The rearrangement uses TRBV20-1 and TRBJ2-7; D is perhaps TRBD2 (5 bases). This CDR3 is 11 amino acids long. V was clipped by 5 bases and J by 7 bases, with 12 bases between them. The germline V gene has CDR1 DFQATT and CDR2 SNEGSKA (reference sequence). This CDR3 reads CSASRSGEQYF. The CDR3, as DNA: TGCAGTGCTTCCCGTTCGGGAGAGCAGTACTTC.

The V gene is TRBV5-1, the J gene TRBJ1-5; D gene uncertain. The CDR3 is made up of 13 amino acids. The ends were cut back, 2 bases at V and 5 bases at J, with 8 bases in the middle. Germline V lookup: CDR1 SGHRS, CDR2 YFSETQ. The CDR3 region is CASSLAVDQPQHF. The CDR3, as DNA: TGCGCCAGCAGCTTAGCTGTCGATCAGCCCCAGCATTTT.

The gene calls are TRBV18 and TRBJ1-2; D perhaps matches TRBD1 (5 bases). Germline V CDR1 and CDR2: KGHSH, LQKENI. The CDR3 extends over 15 amino acids. Trimming pared 2 bases from V and 6 bases from J, leaving 16 bases between. CDR3 bases: TGTGCCAGCTCACCAATAGACAGCGCTACCCATGGCTACACCTTC. Translated, it gives CASSPIDSATHGYTF.

The genes are TRBV9 and TRBJ2-3, with D possibly being TRBD2 (5 bases). CDR1 and CDR2 (germline): SGDLS, YYNGEE. Trimming removed 4 bases from V and 0 bases from J, with 15 bases in between. The CDR3 sequence is 16 residues long. The CDR3 sequence: CASSSRGQWSTDTQYF. CDR3 bases: TGTGCCAGCAGCTCCCGGGGTCAGTGGAGCACAGATACGCAGTATTTT.

J is TRBJ1-2 and V is TRBV4-3; 7 bases map to TRBD1. The V segment lost 0 bases and the J segment 4 bases; nucleotides outside the gene matches: 8. Germline CDR1 LGHNA, CDR2 YSLEER. The CDR3 spans 16 residues. The CDR3, as DNA: TGCGCCAGCAGCCAAGAACAGGGGTCGTCTACCTATGGCTACACCTTC. Its translation is CASSQEQGSSTYGYTF.

The chain joins TRBV6-1 to TRBJ2-4; D might be TRBD2 (5 bases). The CDR3 has 14 residues. V lost 0 bases to trimming and J lost 8 bases, with 11 bases between them. Germline loops: CDR1 MNHNS, CDR2 SASEGT. The CDR3 DNA is TGTGCCAGCAGTGAAGCAGGTATGGGAGACATTCAGTACTTC. This translates into CASSEAGMGDIQYF.

Comments on this clone: The same CDR3 can be traced to other DNA sequences in this sample. The chain recombines TRBV13 with TRBJ1-4, with D tentatively TRBD1 (6 bases). The CDR3 sequence is 13 residues long. Trimming left V 3 bases short and J 8 bases short, with 10 bases between. From germline, CDR1 is PRHDT and CDR2 FYEKMQ (reference sequence). For the CDR3, the DNA is TGTGCCAGCAGCTTGGGGGCTCGCGAAAAACTGTTTTTT. Translation gives CASSLGAREKLFF.

The rearrangement joins TRBV18 to TRBJ1-2; the D is unclear. The V and J ends lost 3 bases and 2 bases respectively, with 7 bases between them. The CDR3 extends over 13 amino acids. CDR1 is KGHSH and CDR2 is LQKENI in the germline V gene. The CDR3 DNA follows: TGTGCCAGCTCACCGAGCGGCAACTATGGCTACACCTTC. It codes for CASSPSGNYGYTF.

The chain combines TRBV9 with TRBJ2-1; 11 positions match TRBD2. V lost 1 base to trimming and J lost 10 bases; unmatched junction nucleotides: 10. Germline V gene data show CDR1 as SGDLS and CDR2 as YYNGEE. CDR3 length equals 16 residues. The CDR3, as DNA: TGTGCCAGCAGCGTACTCGGGACTAGCGGCCGCGGGGAGCAGTTCTTC. It specifies CASSVLGTSGRGEQFF. The variable domain in full, completed from reference TRBV9 and TRBJ2-1, reads DSGVTQTPKHLITATGQRVTLRCSPRSGDLSVYWYQQSLDQGLQFLIQYYNGEERAKGNILERFSAQQFPDLHSELNLSSLELGDSALYFCASSVLGTSGRGEQFFGPGTRLTVL.